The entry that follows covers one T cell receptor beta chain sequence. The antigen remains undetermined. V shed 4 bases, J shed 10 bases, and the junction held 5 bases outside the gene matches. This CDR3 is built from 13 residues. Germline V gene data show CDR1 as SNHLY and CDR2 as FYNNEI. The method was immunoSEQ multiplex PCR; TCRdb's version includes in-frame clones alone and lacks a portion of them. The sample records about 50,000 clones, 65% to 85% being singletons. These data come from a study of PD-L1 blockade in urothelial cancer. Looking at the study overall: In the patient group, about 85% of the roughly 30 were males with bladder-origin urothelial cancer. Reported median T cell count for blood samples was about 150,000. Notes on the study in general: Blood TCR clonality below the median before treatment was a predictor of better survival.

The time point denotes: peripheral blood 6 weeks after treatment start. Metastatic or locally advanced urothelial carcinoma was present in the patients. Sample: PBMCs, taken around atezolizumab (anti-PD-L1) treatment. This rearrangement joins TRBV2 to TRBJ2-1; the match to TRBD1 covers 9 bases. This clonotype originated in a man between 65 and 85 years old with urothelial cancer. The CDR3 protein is CASSGGTGKEQFF. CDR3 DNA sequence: TGTGCCAGCAGTGGGGGGACAGGGAAAGAGCAGTTCTTC. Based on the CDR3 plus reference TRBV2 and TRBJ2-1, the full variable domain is EPEVTQTPSHQVTQMGQEVILRCVPISNHLYFYWYRQILGQKVEFLVSFYNNEISEKSEIFDDQFSVERPDGSNFTLKIRSTKLEDSAMYFCASSGGTGKEQFFGPGTRLTVL.